The source of this TCR beta chain is a study of breast tumors, draining lymph nodes, adjacent tissues. Study findings and constraints: Tumor and nontumor repertoires were significantly more similar in luminal-like than in basal-like breast cancer. The data were judged consistent with most tumor T cells coming from lymph node and expanding in tumor. Tumor TCR diversity was below lymph nodes but above nontumor tissue. Tumor T cell lymph node origin was a supported hypothesis, not proven.

The CDR3 totals 15 residues. Germline-derived CDR1 and CDR2 are KGHSH and LQKENI. Trimming shortened V by 4 bases and J by 4 bases, and 16 bases separated the two germline ends. Of note for this clonotype: The antigen is unknown.

Samples came from axillary lymph nodes draining the breast cancer. TCRdb ran MiXCR on the multiplex PCR reads and lists one entry per CDR3 protein. The data show around 300,000 distinct CDR3 sequences, about 30% seen once. The clonotype originates from a female donor with breast cancer. Some clones in this sample may be carry-over from other donors' samples. The V gene is TRBV18, the J gene TRBJ1-2; D gene uncertain. The sample was axillary lymph node tissue. The CDR3 loop is CASSQEQLKGYGYTF. The CDR3 nucleotides are TGTGCCAGCTCACAGGAACAACTAAAGGGCTATGGCTACACCTTC.